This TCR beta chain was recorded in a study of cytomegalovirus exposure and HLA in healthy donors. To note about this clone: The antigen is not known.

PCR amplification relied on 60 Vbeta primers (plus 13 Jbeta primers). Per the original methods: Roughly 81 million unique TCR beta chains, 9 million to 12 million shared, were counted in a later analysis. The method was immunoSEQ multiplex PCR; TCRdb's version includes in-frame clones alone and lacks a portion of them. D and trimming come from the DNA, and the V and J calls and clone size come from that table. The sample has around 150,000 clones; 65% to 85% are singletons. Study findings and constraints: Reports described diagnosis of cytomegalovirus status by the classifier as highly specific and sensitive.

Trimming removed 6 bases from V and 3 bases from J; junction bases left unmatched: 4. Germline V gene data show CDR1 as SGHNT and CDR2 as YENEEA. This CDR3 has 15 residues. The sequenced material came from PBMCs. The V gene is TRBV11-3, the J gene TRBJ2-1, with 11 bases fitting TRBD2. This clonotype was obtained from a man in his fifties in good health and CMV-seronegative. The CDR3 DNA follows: TGTGCCAGCAGTCTTACTAGCGGGGGCTACAATGAGCAGTTCTTC. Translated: CASSLTSGGYNEQFF.